The entry below describes one TCR beta chain. These data belong to a study of blood T cell repertoires in COVID-19. As for the study in general: Sources were T cells, B-cell-depleted T cells, or PBMCs; the material itself was cDNA or gDNA.

The repertoire was sequenced with immunoSEQ multiplex PCR; TCRdb's copy has only in-frame clones and lacks some. The profile shows 300,000 or so clones, 85% to 90% of them singletons. V was pared by 0 bases and J by 9 bases, with 6 bases of the junction left unmatched. There are 14 residues in the CDR3. Germline values: CDR1 LNHNV, CDR2 YYDKDF (reference sequence). Sequenced material: peripheral blood. V usage is TRBV15 and J usage is TRBJ1-2; TRBD1 agrees at 8 bases. The sequence came from a woman in her thirties or forties with acute or convalescent COVID-19. The CDR3 reads CATSRDRQGSSYTF. CDR3 DNA sequence: TGTGCCACCAGCAGAGATAGACAGGGGAGTAGCTACACCTTC.